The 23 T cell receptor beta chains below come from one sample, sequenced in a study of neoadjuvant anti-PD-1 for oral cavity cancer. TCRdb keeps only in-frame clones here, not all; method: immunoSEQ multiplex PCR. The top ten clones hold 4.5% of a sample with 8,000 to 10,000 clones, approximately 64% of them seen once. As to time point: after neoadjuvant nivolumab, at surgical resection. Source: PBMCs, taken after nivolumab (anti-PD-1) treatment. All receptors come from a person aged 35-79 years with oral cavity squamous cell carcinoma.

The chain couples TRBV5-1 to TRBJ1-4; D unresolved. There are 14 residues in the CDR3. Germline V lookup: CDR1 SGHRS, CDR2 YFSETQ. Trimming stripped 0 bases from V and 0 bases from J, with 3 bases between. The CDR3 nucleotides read TGCGCCAGCAGCTTGGACACAACTAATGAAAAACTGTTTTTT. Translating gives CASSLDTTNEKLFF.

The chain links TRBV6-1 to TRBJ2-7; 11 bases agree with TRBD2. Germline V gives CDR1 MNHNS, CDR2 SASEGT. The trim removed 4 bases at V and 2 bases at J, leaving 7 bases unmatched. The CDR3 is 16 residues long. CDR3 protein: CASSARSGRAAYEQYF. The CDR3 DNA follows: TGTGCCAGCAGTGCTCGTAGCGGGAGGGCCGCCTACGAGCAGTACTTC.

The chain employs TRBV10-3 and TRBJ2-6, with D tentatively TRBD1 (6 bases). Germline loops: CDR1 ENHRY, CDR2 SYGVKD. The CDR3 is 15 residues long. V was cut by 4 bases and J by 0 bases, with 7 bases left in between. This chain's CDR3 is CAISGQVSGANVLTF. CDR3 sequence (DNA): TGTGCCATCAGTGGACAGGTCTCTGGGGCCAACGTCCTGACTTTC.

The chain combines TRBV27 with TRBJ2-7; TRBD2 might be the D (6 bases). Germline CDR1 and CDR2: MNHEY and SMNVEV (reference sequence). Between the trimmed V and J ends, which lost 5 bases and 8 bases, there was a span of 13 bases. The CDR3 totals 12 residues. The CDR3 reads CASSPPAGKQYF. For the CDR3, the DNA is TGTGCCAGCAGTCCCCCCGCGGGAAAGCAGTACTTC.

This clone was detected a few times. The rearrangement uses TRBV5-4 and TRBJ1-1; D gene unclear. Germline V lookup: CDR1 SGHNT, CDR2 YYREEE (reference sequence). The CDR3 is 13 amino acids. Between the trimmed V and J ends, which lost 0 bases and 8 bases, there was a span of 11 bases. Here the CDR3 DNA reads TGTGCCAGCAGCTTGGATAGGGTAGGCGAAGCTTTCTTT. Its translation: CASSLDRVGEAFF.

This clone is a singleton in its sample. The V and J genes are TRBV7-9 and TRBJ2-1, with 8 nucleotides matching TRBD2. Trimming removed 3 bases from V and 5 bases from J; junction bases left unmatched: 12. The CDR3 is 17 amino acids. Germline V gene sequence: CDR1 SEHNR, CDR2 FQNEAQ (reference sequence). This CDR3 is CASSFMAGGTTHNEQFF. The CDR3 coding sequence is TGTGCCAGCAGCTTCATGGCGGGAGGAACCACCCACAATGAGCAGTTCTTC.

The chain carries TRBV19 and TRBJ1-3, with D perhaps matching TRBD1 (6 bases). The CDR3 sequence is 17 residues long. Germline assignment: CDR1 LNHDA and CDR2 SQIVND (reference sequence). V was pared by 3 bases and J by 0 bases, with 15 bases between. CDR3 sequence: CASSIGGAGSSGNTIYF. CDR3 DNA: TGTGCCAGTAGTATTGGGGGGGCAGGAAGCTCTGGAAACACCATATATTTT.

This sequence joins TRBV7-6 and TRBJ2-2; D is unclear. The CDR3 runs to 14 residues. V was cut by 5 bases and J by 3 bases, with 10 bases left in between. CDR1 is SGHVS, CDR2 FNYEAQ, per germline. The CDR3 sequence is CASSPGIDTGELFF. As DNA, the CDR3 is TGTGCCAGCAGCCCCGGAATTGACACCGGGGAGCTGTTTTTT.

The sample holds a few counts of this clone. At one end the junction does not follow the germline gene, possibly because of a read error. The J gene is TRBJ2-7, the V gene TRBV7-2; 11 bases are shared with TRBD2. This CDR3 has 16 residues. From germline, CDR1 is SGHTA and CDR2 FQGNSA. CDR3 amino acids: CASSIAGGPSALEQYF. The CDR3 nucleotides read TGTGCCAGCAGCATAGCGGGGGGGCCTTCAGCTTTGGAGCAGTACTTC.

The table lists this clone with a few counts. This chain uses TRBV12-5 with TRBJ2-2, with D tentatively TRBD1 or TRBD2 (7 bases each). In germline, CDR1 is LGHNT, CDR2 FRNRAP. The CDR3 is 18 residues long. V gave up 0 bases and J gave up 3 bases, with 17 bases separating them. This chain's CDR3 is CASGLVLGRGLDTGELFF. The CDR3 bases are TGTGCTAGTGGTTTGGTACTAGGGAGGGGGCTAGACACCGGGGAGCTGTTTTTT.

This CDR3 reads CASSPGGSGNEQYF. CDR3 DNA: TGTGCCAGCAGCCCGGGGGGGAGCGGGAACGAGCAGTACTTC. This chain connects TRBV14 to TRBJ2-7, with 8 bases aligning to TRBD2. The CDR3 extends over 14 amino acids. Germline CDR1 and CDR2: SGHDN and FVKESK. V shed 4 bases, J shed 5 bases, and the junction held 7 bases outside the gene matches.

CDR3: CASSATGTHQPQHF. DNA for the CDR3: TGTGCCAGTAGTGCCACAGGGACCCATCAGCCCCAGCATTTT. The chain couples TRBV19 to TRBJ1-5, with D possibly matching TRBD1 (6 bases). The CDR3 has 14 residues. The germline V gene encodes CDR1 LNHDA and CDR2 SQIVND (reference sequence). Trimming cost V 5 bases and J 5 bases, with 13 bases left between them.

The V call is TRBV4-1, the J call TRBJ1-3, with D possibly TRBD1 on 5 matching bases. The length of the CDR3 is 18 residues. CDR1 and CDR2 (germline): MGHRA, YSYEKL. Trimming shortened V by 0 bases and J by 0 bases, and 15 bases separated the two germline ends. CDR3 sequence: CASSQDPRGRGSGNTIYF. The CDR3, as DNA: TGCGCCAGCAGCCAAGACCCTCGGGGGAGGGGCTCTGGAAACACCATATATTTT.

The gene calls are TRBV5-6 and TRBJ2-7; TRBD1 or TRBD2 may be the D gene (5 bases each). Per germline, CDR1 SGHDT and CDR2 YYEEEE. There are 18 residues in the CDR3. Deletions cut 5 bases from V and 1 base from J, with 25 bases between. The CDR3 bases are TGTGCCAGCAGACTCGGGACGGCCGTTGGGAGATATTCCTACGAGCAGTACTTC. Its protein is CASRLGTAVGRYSYEQYF.

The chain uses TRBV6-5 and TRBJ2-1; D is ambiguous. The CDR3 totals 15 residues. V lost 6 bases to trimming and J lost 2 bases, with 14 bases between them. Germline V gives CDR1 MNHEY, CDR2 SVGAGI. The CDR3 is CASRRARWAYNEQFF. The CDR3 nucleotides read TGTGCCAGCAGACGAGCTAGATGGGCCTACAATGAGCAGTTCTTC.

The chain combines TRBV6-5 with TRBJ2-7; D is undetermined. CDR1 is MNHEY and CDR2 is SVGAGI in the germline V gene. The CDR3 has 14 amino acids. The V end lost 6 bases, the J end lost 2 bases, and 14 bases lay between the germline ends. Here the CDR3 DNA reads TGTGCCAGCAGCCCCGGTTCGTGGGCCTACGAGCAGTACTTC. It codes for CASSPGSWAYEQYF.

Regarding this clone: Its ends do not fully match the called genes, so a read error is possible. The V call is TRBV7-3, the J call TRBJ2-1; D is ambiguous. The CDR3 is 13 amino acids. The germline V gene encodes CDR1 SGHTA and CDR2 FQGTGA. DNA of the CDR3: TGTGCCAGCAGCTTTAAAATGGATAGCATCAGGCTCTTC. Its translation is CASSFKMDSIRLF.

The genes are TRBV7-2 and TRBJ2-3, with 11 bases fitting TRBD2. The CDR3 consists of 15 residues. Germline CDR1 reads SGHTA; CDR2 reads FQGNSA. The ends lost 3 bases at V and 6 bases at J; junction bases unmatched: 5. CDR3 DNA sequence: TGTGCCAGCAGCTTGGCTAGCGGGGGGCGGGATACGCAGTATTTT. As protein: CASSLASGGRDTQYF.

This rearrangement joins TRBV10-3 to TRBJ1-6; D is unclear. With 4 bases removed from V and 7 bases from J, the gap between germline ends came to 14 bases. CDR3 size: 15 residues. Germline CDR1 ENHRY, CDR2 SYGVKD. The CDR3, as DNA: TGTGCCATCAGTGTCCTCGACGGAGGGAATTCACCCCTCCACTTT. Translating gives CAISVLDGGNSPLHF.

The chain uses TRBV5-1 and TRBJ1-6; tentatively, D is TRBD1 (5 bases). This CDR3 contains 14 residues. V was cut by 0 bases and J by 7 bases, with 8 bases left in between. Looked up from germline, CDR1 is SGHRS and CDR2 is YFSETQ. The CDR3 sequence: CASSLDAGNSPLHF. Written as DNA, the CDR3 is TGCGCCAGCAGCTTGGATGCAGGGAATTCACCCCTCCACTTT. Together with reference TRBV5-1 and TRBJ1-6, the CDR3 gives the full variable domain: KAGVTQTPRYLIKTRGQQVTLSCSPISGHRSVSWYQQTPGQGLQFLFEYFSETQRNKGNFPGRFSGRQFSNSRSEMNVSTLELGDSALYLCASSLDAGNSPLHFGNGTRLTVT.

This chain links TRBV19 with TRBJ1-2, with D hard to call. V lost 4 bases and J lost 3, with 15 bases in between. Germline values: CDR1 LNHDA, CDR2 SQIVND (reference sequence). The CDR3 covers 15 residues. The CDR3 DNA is TGTGCCAGTAGTAATGTATTATTTCACGACTATGGCTACACCTTC. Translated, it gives CASSNVLFHDYGYTF. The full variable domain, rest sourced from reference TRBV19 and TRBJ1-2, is DGGITQSPKYLFRKEGQNVTLSCEQNLNHDAMYWYRQDPGQGLRLIYYSQIVNDFQKGDIAEGYSVSREKKESFPLTVTSAQKNPTAFYLCASSNVLFHDYGYTFGSGTRLTVV.

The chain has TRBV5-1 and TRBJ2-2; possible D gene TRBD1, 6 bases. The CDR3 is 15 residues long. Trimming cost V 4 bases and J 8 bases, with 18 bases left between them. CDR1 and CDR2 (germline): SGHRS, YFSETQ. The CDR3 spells CASSIGDTPHGELFF. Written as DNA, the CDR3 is TGCGCCAGCAGCATCGGGGACACCCCCCATGGGGAGCTGTTTTTT.

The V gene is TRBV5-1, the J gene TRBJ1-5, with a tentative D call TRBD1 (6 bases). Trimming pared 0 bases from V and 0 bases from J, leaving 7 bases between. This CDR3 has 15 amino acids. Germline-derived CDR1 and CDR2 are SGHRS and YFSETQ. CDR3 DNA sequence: TGCGCCAGCAGCTTGGGGGACAATAGCAATCAGCCCCAGCATTTT. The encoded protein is CASSLGDNSNQPQHF. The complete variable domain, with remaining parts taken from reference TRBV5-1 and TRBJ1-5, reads KAGVTQTPRYLIKTRGQQVTLSCSPISGHRSVSWYQQTPGQGLQFLFEYFSETQRNKGNFPGRFSGRQFSNSRSEMNVSTLELGDSALYLCASSLGDNSNQPQHFGDGTRLSIL.